Below are 10 T cell receptor beta chains sequenced from a single sample in a study of CD8+ T cells in alopecia areata (dated by TCRdb to 2017 to 2018). The label giving this sample's time point can be read as: 4 weeks on oral tofacitinib. The treatment or condition label here, explained by the study, means: oral pan-JAK inhibitor, 5-10 mg twice daily. Library construction relied on the immunoSEQ multiplex PCR assay. RNA was extracted from all samples and reverse transcribed into cDNA as template for TCR sequencing. In TCRdb, the immuneACCESS table is reduced to in-frame sequences with V and J assigned. These tables do not hold every clone; where another copy was compared, an unresolved V gene accounts for under half, and the others remain unexplained. The sample yields about 160,000 clones; roughly 65% were counted once. The ten top clones hold approximately 0.91% of the sample. Sequencing used CD4+ T cells sorted from blood, obtained at week 4, from a patient treated with tofacitinib. The receptors derive from a human donor with alopecia areata.

V and J are TRBV2 and TRBJ1-1; 7 bases fit TRBD1. V trimming: 6 bases; J trimming: 1 base; junction bases outside the gene matches: 5. This CDR3 comprises 14 residues. Germline V gene lookup returns CDR1 SNHLY and CDR2 FYNNEI. The CDR3 reads CASRDRDRNTEAFF. DNA for the CDR3: TGTGCCAGCAGGGACCGGGACAGGAACACTGAAGCTTTCTTT. Using reference TRBV2 and TRBJ1-1 for the parts outside the CDR3, the full variable domain is EPEVTQTPSHQVTQMGQEVILRCVPISNHLYFYWYRQILGQKVEFLVSFYNNEISEKSEIFDDQFSVERPDGSNFTLKIRSTKLEDSAMYFCASRDRDRNTEAFFGQGTRLTVV.

V and J are TRBV30 and TRBJ1-2, with D perhaps matching TRBD1 (6 bases). Germline V gene sequence: CDR1 GTSNPN, CDR2 SVGIG (reference sequence). Trimming left V 2 bases short and J 6 bases short, with 13 bases between. The CDR3 totals 13 residues. Written as DNA, the CDR3 is TGTGCCTGGAGTAAGGAGACAGGCAATGGCTACACCTTC. Protein product: CAWSKETGNGYTF. Drawing the rest from reference TRBV30 and TRBJ1-2, the complete variable domain is SQTIHQWPATLVQPVGSPLSLECTVEGTSNPNLYWYRQAAGRGLQLLFYSVGIGQISSEVPQNLSASRPQDRQFILSSKKLLLSDSGFYLCAWSKETGNGYTFGSGTRLTVV.

J is TRBJ2-3 and V is TRBV7-8, with 7 positions matching TRBD1. V lost 4 bases to trimming and J lost 6 bases; unmatched junction nucleotides: 16. The CDR3 covers 17 residues. Germline assignment: CDR1 SGHVS and CDR2 FQNEAQ. The CDR3 region is CASSYPFLTGRPDTQYF. CDR3 coding DNA: TGTGCCAGCAGCTATCCCTTCTTGACAGGGCGGCCCGATACGCAGTATTTT.

Many counts were recorded for this clone. The J gene is TRBJ1-6, the V gene TRBV5-6, with D possibly matching TRBD1 (5 bases). Germline CDR1 SGHDT, CDR2 YYEEEE. This CDR3 has 15 residues. Trimming pared 4 bases from V and 7 bases from J, leaving 15 bases between. DNA for the CDR3: TGTGCCAGCAGCCTCGGCGGGGGTTGGAATTCACCCCTCCACTTT. This gives the protein CASSLGGGWNSPLHF.

J is TRBJ2-3 and V is TRBV9; D might be TRBD2 (6 bases). Germline lookup yields CDR1 SGDLS and CDR2 YYNGEE. The V end was cut by 4 bases, the J end by 0 bases, with 12 bases between. The CDR3 covers 15 residues. CDR3 coding DNA: TGTGCCAGCAGCACGACTAGTTCCAGCACAGATACGCAGTATTTT. This encodes CASSTTSSSTDTQYF.

V is TRBV29-1 and J is TRBJ1-1; D perhaps matches TRBD1 (6 bases). Trimming took 0 bases from V and 2 from J, leaving 13 bases between them. Germline V gives CDR1 SQVTM, CDR2 ANQGSEA. This CDR3 has 15 amino acids. CDR3 loop: CSVEEPTGYNTEAFF. The DNA of the CDR3 is TGCAGCGTTGAAGAGCCGACAGGTTATAACACTGAAGCTTTCTTT.

V is TRBV5-1 and J is TRBJ2-1; D gene ambiguous. Trimming removed 4 bases from V and 8 bases from J, with 13 bases in between. The CDR3 runs 13 residues. Germline V gives CDR1 SGHRS, CDR2 YFSETQ. The chain's CDR3 is CASSPGIADEQFF. Here the CDR3 DNA reads TGCGCCAGCAGCCCTGGGATAGCCGATGAGCAGTTCTTC.

V and J are TRBV5-1 and TRBJ1-4, with TRBD1 as a possible D gene (5 bases). Per germline, CDR1 SGHRS and CDR2 YFSETQ. Trimming left V 4 bases short and J 6 bases short, with 16 bases between. This CDR3 contains 15 residues. The CDR3 region is CASSPNSGRDEKLFF. The CDR3 DNA sequence: TGCGCCAGCAGCCCCAATTCGGGGCGCGATGAAAAACTGTTTTTT.

This clone was counted once. The rearrangement joins TRBV6-6 to TRBJ1-5; 8 bases are shared with TRBD1. Unmatched junction bases numbered 1, after V lost 0 bases and J lost 6 bases. CDR1 and CDR2 (germline): MNHNY, SVGAGI (reference sequence). The length of the CDR3 is 14 residues. The CDR3 coding sequence is TGTGCCAGCAGTTACTCACAGGGGGGTCAGCCCCAGCATTTT. It encodes CASSYSQGGQPQHF.

This rearrangement joins TRBV11-2 to TRBJ1-3; D call uncertain. V was trimmed by 4 bases and J by 0 bases, leaving 13 bases between them. The CDR3 runs to 16 residues. Germline values: CDR1 SGHAT, CDR2 FQNNGV. In DNA, the CDR3 is TGTGCCAGCAGCTCCTTCCGGGATTTCTCTGGAAACACCATATATTTT. This translates into CASSSFRDFSGNTIYF.